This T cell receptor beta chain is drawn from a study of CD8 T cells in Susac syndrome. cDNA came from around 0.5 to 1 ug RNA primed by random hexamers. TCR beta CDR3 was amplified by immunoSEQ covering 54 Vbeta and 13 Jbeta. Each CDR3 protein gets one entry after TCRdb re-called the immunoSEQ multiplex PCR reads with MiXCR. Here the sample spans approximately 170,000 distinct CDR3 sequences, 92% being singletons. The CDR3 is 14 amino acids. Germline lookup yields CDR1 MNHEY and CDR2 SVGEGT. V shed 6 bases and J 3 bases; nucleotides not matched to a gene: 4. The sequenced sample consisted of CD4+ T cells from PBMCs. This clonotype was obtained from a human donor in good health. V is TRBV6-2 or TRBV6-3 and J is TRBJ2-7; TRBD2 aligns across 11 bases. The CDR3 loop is CASRPGLAVYEQYF. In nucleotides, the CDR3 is TGTGCCAGCAGGCCGGGACTAGCGGTCTACGAGCAGTACTTC.